Listed below are T cell receptor beta chains from one sample, sequenced in a study of blood T cell repertoires in COVID-19. Repertoires were generated with immunoSEQ multiplex PCR, while TCRdb's copy carries only in-frame clones and drops some. The sample lists about 120,000 clones, 70% to 90% occurring once. The sample taken for sequencing was peripheral blood. Every receptor here comes from a man between 25 and 39 years old with acute or convalescent COVID-19. CDR3s include the opening cysteine and the closing phenylalanine or tryptophan. Each record gives: J gene, D gene, clone size, V gene, CDR3 protein, CDR3 DNA. The D gene is left open where the match is weak. Clone size is stated in some rows and not others, as once, few, many or a class when expanded.

>TRBJ1-2|NA|NA|TRBV10-3
CAISESQQLYGYTF
TGTGCCATCAGTGAGTCGCAACAGCTCTATGGCTACACCTTC
>TRBJ1-2|TRBD1|NA|TRBV2
CASSDPTGQEGYTF
TGTGCCAGCAGTGACCCGACAGGGCAGGAAGGCTACACCTTC
>TRBJ1-5|NA|once|TRBV4-3
CASSPQVGVQPQHF
TGCGCCAGCAGCCCCCAAGTGGGAGTACAGCCCCAGCATTTT
>TRBJ2-7|TRBD1|NA|TRBV30
CAWRKGAATYEQYF
TGTGCCTGGCGGAAGGGGGCGGCGACCTACGAGCAGTACTTC
>TRBJ2-1|TRBD2|NA|TRBV7-2
CASSPGGPHEQFF
TGTGCCAGCAGCCCGGGGGGACCCCATGAGCAGTTCTTC
>TRBJ1-1|NA|NA|TRBV7-8
CASSFREANTEAFF
TGTGCCAGCAGCTTTCGGGAGGCGAACACTGAAGCTTTCTTT
>TRBJ2-6|NA|NA|TRBV2
CASVDDSGANVLTF
TGTGCCAGCGTAGATGACTCTGGGGCCAACGTCCTGACTTTC
>TRBJ2-5|TRBD2|NA|TRBV3-1/TRBV3-2
CASSFRLAPQETQYF
TGTGCCAGCAGCTTCCGACTAGCGCCACAAGAGACCCAGTACTTC
>TRBJ1-1|NA|NA|TRBV6-5
CASSYSDSREAFF
TGTGCCAGCAGTTACTCGGACAGCAGAGAAGCTTTCTTT
>TRBJ1-1|NA|NA|TRBV5-4
CASSLYRNTEAFF
TGTGCCAGCAGCTTGTACAGAAACACTGAAGCTTTCTTT
>TRBJ2-1|TRBD2|NA|TRBV27
CASSFDRGGNEQFF
TGTGCCAGCAGTTTCGACCGGGGGGGCAATGAGCAGTTCTTC
>TRBJ2-7|NA|few|TRBV7-8
CASSTQPGYEQYF
TGTGCCAGCAGCACCCAGCCGGGGTACGAGCAGTACTTC
>TRBJ2-4|TRBD2|once|TRBV6-4
CASSPTSGGQYF
TGTGCCAGCAGTCCGACTAGCGGAGGACAGTACTTC
>TRBJ2-5|TRBD2|NA|TRBV19
CASTDAGGTETQYF
TGTGCCAGTACTGACGCGGGGGGCACAGAGACCCAGTACTTC
>TRBJ1-4|TRBD1|NA|TRBV5-4
CASSSKQGAGEKLFF
TGTGCCAGCAGCTCTAAACAGGGGGCCGGTGAAAAACTGTTTTTT
>TRBJ1-1|NA|NA|TRBV27
CASSWGQNTEAFF
TGTGCCAGCAGTTGGGGACAGAACACTGAAGCTTTCTTT
>TRBJ1-1|NA|NA|TRBV10-2
CASSVRGDTEAFF
TGCGCCAGCAGTGTCAGGGGAGACACTGAAGCTTTCTTT
>TRBJ1-2|NA|NA|TRBV4-2
CASSQDTFYRDVYGYTF
TGTGCCAGCAGCCAAGATACGTTCTACAGGGATGTCTATGGCTACACCTTC
>TRBJ2-3|NA|NA|TRBV9
CASSVEAFTDTQYF
TGTGCCAGCAGCGTAGAAGCGTTTACAGATACGCAGTATTTT
>TRBJ2-3|TRBD2|many|TRBV5-6
CASSLEAKRGGTDTQYF
TGTGCCAGCAGCTTGGAGGCAAAGCGGGGGGGCACAGATACGCAGTATTTT
>TRBJ1-4|NA|NA|TRBV6-6
CASSYSRVNEKLFF
TGTGCCAGCAGTTACTCGCGCGTTAATGAAAAACTGTTTTTT
>TRBJ2-3|NA|NA|TRBV7-6
CASSLGSGEQDTQYF
TGTGCCAGCAGCTTAGGGTCGGGAGAGCAAGATACGCAGTATTTT
>TRBJ1-1|NA|NA|TRBV30
CAWSKAANTEAFF
TGTGCCTGGAGTAAGGCGGCGAACACTGAAGCTTTCTTT
>TRBJ1-1|NA|NA|TRBV5-6
CASSLEEGRRMNTEAFF
TGTGCCAGCAGCTTGGAGGAGGGTAGGCGTATGAACACTGAAGCTTTCTTT
>TRBJ1-3|NA|NA|TRBV9
CASSVMWEKNSGNTIYF
TGTGCCAGCAGCGTAATGTGGGAGAAGAACTCTGGAAACACCATATATTTT
>TRBJ2-2|NA|NA|TRBV7-2
CASSTRPGGTGELFF
TGTGCCAGCAGCACTCGCCCCGGGGGTACCGGGGAGCTGTTTTTT
>TRBJ2-1|NA|NA|TRBV6-5
CASSYSGNEQFF
TGTGCCAGCAGTTATAGCGGCAATGAGCAGTTCTTC
>TRBJ2-3|TRBD2|NA|TRBV9
CASSHSSGDTDTQYF
TGTGCCAGCAGCCATTCGAGCGGGGACACAGATACGCAGTATTTT
>TRBJ2-3|TRBD2|NA|TRBV5-4
CASSLVLAGADTQYF
TGTGCCAGCAGCTTGGTACTAGCGGGGGCTGATACGCAGTATTTT
>TRBJ2-5|TRBD1|NA|TRBV10-2
CASSEYLQGATQYF
TGCGCCAGCAGTGAGTACTTACAGGGGGCGACCCAGTACTTC
>TRBJ2-2|TRBD2|NA|TRBV4-3
CASSQRLALTGELFF
TGCGCCAGCAGCCAGAGACTAGCGCTCACCGGGGAGCTGTTTTTT
>TRBJ2-3|TRBD2|NA|TRBV3-1/TRBV3-2
CASSQGLADSTDTQYF
TGTGCCAGCAGCCAAGGACTAGCGGATAGCACAGATACGCAGTATTTT
>TRBJ2-3|TRBD1|NA|TRBV19
CASSILGQGSTDTQYF
TGTGCCAGTAGTATCCTGGGACAGGGAAGCACAGATACGCAGTATTTT
>TRBJ2-1|NA|NA|TRBV12-5
CASGPIDRYHEQFF
TGTGCTAGTGGACCAATCGACAGGTACCATGAGCAGTTCTTC
>TRBJ2-5|NA|NA|TRBV25-1
CASSEYPETQYF
TGTGCCAGCAGTGAATATCCGGAGACCCAGTACTTC
>TRBJ1-6|TRBD1|NA|TRBV5-6
CASSPGTGDNSPLHF
TGTGCCAGCAGCCCCGGGACAGGAGATAATTCACCCCTCCACTTT
>TRBJ1-6|TRBD1|NA|TRBV5-4
CASSDGNRGLNSPLHF
TGTGCCAGCAGCGATGGTAACAGGGGGCTGAATTCACCCCTCCACTTT
>TRBJ1-3|TRBD1|NA|TRBV10-3
CAISSDRGGNTIYF
TGTGCCATCAGCTCAGACAGGGGAGGAAACACCATATATTTT
>TRBJ1-1|NA|NA|TRBV7-3
CASSASGDPEAFF
TGTGCCAGCAGCGCCTCAGGGGACCCTGAAGCTTTCTTT
>TRBJ2-1|NA|NA|TRBV21-1
CASLPSGGHYNEQFF
TGTGCCAGCCTACCTAGCGGGGGACACTACAATGAGCAGTTCTTC